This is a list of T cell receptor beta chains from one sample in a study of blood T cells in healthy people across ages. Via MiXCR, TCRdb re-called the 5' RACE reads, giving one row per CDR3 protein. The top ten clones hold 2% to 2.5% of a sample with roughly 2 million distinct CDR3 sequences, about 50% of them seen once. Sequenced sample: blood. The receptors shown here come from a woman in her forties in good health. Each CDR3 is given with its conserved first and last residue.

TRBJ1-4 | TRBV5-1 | CASTEPATNEKLFF
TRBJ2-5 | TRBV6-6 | CASSLLGLAGGGETQYF
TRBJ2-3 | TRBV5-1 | CASSLDQPKSTDTQYF
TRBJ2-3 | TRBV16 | CASSQWGQSTRDTQYF
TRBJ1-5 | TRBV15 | CATSRDRDLGNQPRHF
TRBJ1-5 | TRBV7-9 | CASSLTGRGGSNQPQHF
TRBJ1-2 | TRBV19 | CASSSSGYTF
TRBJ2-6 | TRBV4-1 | CASSGTGGEHGGANVLTF
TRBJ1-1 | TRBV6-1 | CASTPKAGSPMNTEAFF
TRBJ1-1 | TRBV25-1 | CASSELGLGQGAFF
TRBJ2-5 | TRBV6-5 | CASRGLGGSETQYF
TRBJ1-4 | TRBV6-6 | CASSWDRPTNEKLFF
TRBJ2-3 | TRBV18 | CASSPRRSDTQYF
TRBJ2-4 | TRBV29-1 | CSPRGGEQYF
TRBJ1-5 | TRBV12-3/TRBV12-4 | CASSFAQVGQPQHF
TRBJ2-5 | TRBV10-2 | CASRAGSVTQYF